A single sample is the source of the 10 T cell receptor beta chains below, sequenced in a study of T cells after yellow fever vaccination (dated by TCRdb to about 2019). Preparation of the library involved 5' RACE. The data were produced on an Illumina NovaSeq 6000. In-frame beta chains were kept once TCRdb had trimmed the public reads at Q25 with fastp and called clones with MiXCR. Merged by CDR3 protein, the rows form single entries marked with the most common genes and DNA. The sample table contains 150,000 to 200,000 distinct CDR3 sequences; only one count was recorded for approximately 10% of them. Roughly a third of the sample is taken by the ten largest. What the treatment or condition label conveys for this sample: live attenuated yellow fever vaccine strain. Specimen: CD8+ T cells sorted from PBMCs, collected 45 days after the yellow fever booster vaccination. The receptors were sampled from a man between 18 and 35 years old who received the YFV17D yellow fever vaccine.

This clonotype was found a few times. The rearrangement uses TRBV7-9 and TRBJ2-2, with 10 positions matching TRBD2. The CDR3 totals 16 residues. The V segment lost 4 bases and the J segment 0 bases; nucleotides outside the gene matches: 2. CDR1 SEHNR and CDR2 FQNEAQ come from the germline V gene (reference sequence). As DNA, the CDR3 is TGTGCCAGCAGCTCGACTAGCGGGTCGAACACCGGGGAGCTGTTTTTT. Residues: CASSSTSGSNTGELFF.

This clonotype turned up a few times. The chain recombines TRBV6-6 with TRBJ2-5; D is possibly TRBD1 (6 bases). V was pared by 0 bases and J by 7 bases, with 15 bases between. The CDR3 has 15 amino acids. Per the germline V gene, CDR1 is MNHNY and CDR2 is SVGAGI (reference sequence). The CDR3 DNA sequence: TGTGCCAGCAGTTACTCACTACAGGGCGAGGGGACCCAGTACTTC. The encoded protein is CASSYSLQGEGTQYF.

This clonotype was detected many times. The CDR3 nucleotides are TGTGCCACCTGGGAGACAGGGTCCCGAGATACGCAGTATTTT. Its protein is CATWETGSRDTQYF. The chain links TRBV10-3 to TRBJ2-3; 7 bases match TRBD1. Per the germline V gene, CDR1 is ENHRY and CDR2 is SYGVKD. V shed 10 bases, J shed 5 bases, and the junction held 12 bases outside the gene matches. The CDR3 spans 14 residues.

This clonotype was observed a few times. This chain links TRBV5-1 with TRBJ2-2; TRBD1 matches at 8 bases. This CDR3 is built from 16 residues. Germline trimming cut 0 bases from V and 0 bases from J; bases unmatched to any gene: 1. Germline CDR1 is SGHRS and CDR2 is YFSETQ. CDR3 sequence: CASSLETGANTGELFF. The CDR3 DNA sequence: TGCGCCAGCAGCTTGGAGACAGGGGCGAACACCGGGGAGCTGTTTTTT.

This clonotype was picked up a small number of times. The CDR3 loop reads CSARVQGAWDGYTF. As DNA, the CDR3 is TGCAGTGCTAGGGTACAGGGGGCGTGGGACGGCTACACCTTC. The rearrangement joins TRBV20-1 to TRBJ1-2; 9 bases agree with TRBD1. From germline, CDR1 is DFQATT and CDR2 SNEGSKA (reference sequence). V lost 3 bases to trimming and J lost 8 bases; unmatched junction nucleotides: 10. CDR3 length equals 14 residues.

This chain links TRBV20-1 with TRBJ2-7; tentatively, D is TRBD2 (5 bases). CDR1 is DFQATT, CDR2 SNEGSKA, per germline (reference sequence). The V gene lost 3 bases and the J gene lost 4 bases, with 13 bases spanning the gap. There are 13 residues in the CDR3. CDR3: CSARGTEDYEQYF. The CDR3 bases are TGCAGTGCTAGGGGAACGGAGGATTACGAGCAGTACTTC.

The table lists this clonotype with a few counts. The chain employs TRBV4-2 and TRBJ1-1; TRBD1 might be the D (6 bases). Germline V gives CDR1 LGHNA, CDR2 YNFKEQ. The CDR3 totals 15 residues. V was clipped by 0 bases and J by 1 base, with 9 bases between them. The CDR3, as DNA: TGTGCCAGCAGCCAAGATTGGACAGCGAACACTGAAGCTTTCTTT. It yields the protein CASSQDWTANTEAFF.

This clonotype was found a few times. This sequence joins TRBV5-5 and TRBJ2-5; D is unclear. Trimming removed 0 bases at V and 5 bases at J, with 8 bases between. This CDR3 has 13 residues. Germline-derived CDR1 and CDR2 are SGHKS and YYEKEE (reference sequence). The CDR3 DNA is TGTGCCAGCAGCTTGGTTGGGGATGAGACCCAGTACTTC. This gives the protein CASSLVGDETQYF.

Here the CDR3 reads CASRAGVYGYTF. In DNA, the CDR3 is TGTGCCAGCAGAGCAGGGGTATATGGCTACACCTTC. The chain is built from TRBV5-4 and TRBJ1-2, with a weak D call TRBD1 (6 bases). The CDR3 is made up of 12 amino acids. V dropped 5 bases and J dropped 5 bases, with 10 bases sitting between them. Germline V CDR1 and CDR2: SGHNT, YYREEE (reference sequence).

The V call is TRBV28, the J call TRBJ1-5; D might be TRBD1 (5 bases). Trimming shortened V by 10 bases and J by 4 bases, and 17 bases separated the two germline ends. Germline V lookup: CDR1 MDHEN, CDR2 SYDVKM. The CDR3 loop spans 14 amino acids. Here the CDR3 reads CATSSGGRNQPQHF. CDR3 DNA sequence: TGTGCCACCTCATCGGGGGGAAGAAATCAGCCCCAGCATTTT. The full variable domain, its missing parts supplied by reference TRBV28 and TRBJ1-5, is DVKVTQSSRYLVKRTGEKVFLECVQDMDHENMFWYRQDPGLGLRLIYFSYDVKMKEKGDIPEGYSVSREKKERFSLILESASTNQTSMYLCATSSGGRNQPQHFGDGTRLSIL.